This section outlines one T cell receptor beta chain sequence together with its context. The antigen remains unidentified. The data were obtained in a study of cytomegalovirus exposure and HLA in healthy donors. Study findings and constraints: Within an earlier analysis, most TCR beta V segments proved productive either about 90% or about 30% of the time. Presence/absence comparisons presumed near-even sequencing depth among donors. The study put some 150 TCR beta chains on its list as cytomegalovirus-associated.

Unrecorded immune exposures were likely, despite nominal health at sampling. The CDR3 sequence is 13 residues long. Trimming removed 10 bases from V and 6 bases from J, with 15 bases in between. CDR1 is MNHNS and CDR2 is SASEGT in the germline V gene. 60 Vbeta and 13 Jbeta primers were used in PCR. Method: immunoSEQ multiplex PCR; TCRdb's copy keeps in-frame clones and lacks some. The sample has about 120,000 clones; around 75% are singletons. This clonotype originated in a woman between 40 and 55 years old in good health and CMV-seropositive. The chain has TRBV6-1 and TRBJ2-2; D is possibly TRBD2 (5 bases). Sequenced sample: PBMCs. For the CDR3, the DNA is TGTGCCACCAGGTCCGAGGGAGCCGGGGAGCTGTTTTTT. It encodes CATRSEGAGELFF.